This T cell receptor beta chain was found in a study of CD8+ T cells in alopecia areata. The study, taken as a whole, reports: Amid tofacitinib therapy, many expanded lesional clones stayed present in scalp and blood.

Germline V gene sequence: CDR1 SGHRS, CDR2 YFSETQ. V shed 0 bases and J 0 bases; nucleotides not matched to a gene: 8. The CDR3 length is 18 residues. Treatment denoted: oral pan-JAK inhibitor, 5-10 mg twice daily. On this clone itself: The antigen is undetermined.

Extracted from the samples, RNA was reverse transcribed into cDNA to serve as the sequencing template. Clones were sequenced by immunoSEQ multiplex PCR, and TCRdb holds only the in-frame ones, with some missing. The table includes around 180,000 clones, less than 65% detected once. This material consisted of CD4+ T cells sorted from blood, taken at week 24, from a patient treated with tofacitinib. This rearrangement joins TRBV5-1 to TRBJ2-7, with 11 bases lining up with TRBD2. The TCR originated in a human donor with alopecia areata. The CDR3 here is CASSLELLAGASSYEQYF. The CDR3 nucleotides read TGCGCCAGCAGCTTGGAGCTACTAGCGGGGGCGAGCTCCTACGAGCAGTACTTC.